These T cell receptor beta chains were read from a single sample in a study of early T cells in non-severe SARS-CoV-2 infection. MiXCR, applied by TCRdb to the 5' RACE reads, yields one record per CDR3 protein. This table holds approximately 50,000 distinct CDR3 sequences, approximately 8.5% found once. Input material: whole blood. Every receptor here comes from an adult who was a healthcare worker with PCR-confirmed SARS-CoV-2 infection or an uninfected control (not recorded which). CDR3s include the opening cysteine and the closing phenylalanine or tryptophan. The D gene is left open where the match is weak. Size is stated for part of the rows, as once, few or many counts, or as a class when the clone is expanded.

j_call	d_call	clone_size	v_call	cdr3_nt	cdr3_aa
TRBJ1-1	NA	few	TRBV28	TGTGCCAGCAGTGGACAGACCGAAGCTTTCTTT	CASSGQTEAFF
TRBJ1-5	TRBD1	NA	TRBV12-3/TRBV12-4	TGTGCCAGCACCTCAGGGGGCAGTTTTAGCAATCAGCCCCAGCATTTT	CASTSGGSFSNQPQHF
TRBJ2-5	TRBD1	NA	TRBV28	TGTGCCAGCAGTCGGACAGGGGGCGCAGAGACCCAGTACTTC	CASSRTGGAETQYF
TRBJ2-1	NA	many	TRBV29-1	TGCAGCGTCGCCGACTCGTACAATGAGCAGTTCTTC	CSVADSYNEQFF
TRBJ1-1	NA	many	TRBV18	TGTGCCAGCTCACCACCGCCTTTGGGCACTGAAGCTTTCTTT	CASSPPPLGTEAFF
TRBJ2-3	NA	many	TRBV27	TGTGCCAGCAGTTCTTGGACGGGAGATACGCAGTATTTT	CASSSWTGDTQYF
TRBJ2-1	NA	few	TRBV7-2	TGTGCCAGCAGCCCGGCGCTGGGAGGAAGGAATGAGCAGTTCTTC	CASSPALGGRNEQFF
TRBJ2-7	NA	NA	TRBV5-1	TGCGCCAGCAGCTTGGATCCTACGGTGCAAACCTACGAGCAGTACTTC	CASSLDPTVQTYEQYF
TRBJ1-3	NA	many	TRBV28	TGTGCCAGCAGTTTAACGGATTTCGGAAACACCATATATTTT	CASSLTDFGNTIYF
TRBJ2-2	NA	NA	TRBV20-1	TGCAGTGCTAGAGATCCGGCGGGTAACACCGGGGAGCTGTTTTTT	CSARDPAGNTGELFF
TRBJ2-1	TRBD2	many	TRBV28	TGTGCCAGCAGAGGGACCCTGGGTGGACTAGCGGGAGTTAACAATGAGCAGTTCTTC	CASRGTLGGLAGVNNEQFF
TRBJ1-4	TRBD1	NA	TRBV29-1	TGCAGCGTTGAAGATCCTAGAGGACAGGGCGCAACTAATGAAAAACTGTTTTTT	CSVEDPRGQGATNEKLFF
TRBJ1-4	NA	few	TRBV12-3/TRBV12-4	TGTGCCAGCAGTCCCGACGGGACAACTAATGAAAAACTGTTTTTT	CASSPDGTTNEKLFF
TRBJ2-1	NA	NA	TRBV10-2	TGCACCAGCAGTGAGTCGCCGGCGGTTAATGAGCAGTTCTTC	CTSSESPAVNEQFF
TRBJ1-6	NA	many	TRBV12-3/TRBV12-4	TGTGCCAGCAGTTTAGTTGGTTCACCCCTCCACTTT	CASSLVGSPLHF
TRBJ1-2	NA	medium-sized	TRBV20-1	TGCAGTGCTACCGACAAAGTGACCGGCTACACCTTC	CSATDKVTGYTF
TRBJ1-1	NA	many	TRBV6-1	TGTGCCAGCAGTGAAGGTTTTGGCCGCGAAGCTTTCTTT	CASSEGFGREAFF
TRBJ2-7	TRBD2	many	TRBV7-2	TGTGCCAGCAGCAACAGCGGGAGTTTGAACGAGCAGTACTTC	CASSNSGSLNEQYF
TRBJ2-6	NA	few	TRBV29-1	TGCAGCGTTGCGATTTCTGGGGCCAACGTCCTGACTTTC	CSVAISGANVLTF
TRBJ2-2	TRBD2	few	TRBV4-1	TGCGCCAGCAGCCAAGATACCCCGACTAGCGGGAGTCACATCGGGGAGCTGTTTTTT	CASSQDTPTSGSHIGELFF
TRBJ1-1	TRBD1	many	TRBV5-1	TGCGCCAGCAGTCCGGCGGGACAGAGCACTGAAGCTTTCTTT	CASSPAGQSTEAFF
TRBJ2-3	NA	many	TRBV20-1	TGCAGTGCTCCCCAGGGGGGAAGCACAGATACGCAGTATTTT	CSAPQGGSTDTQYF
TRBJ2-3	TRBD2	many	TRBV12-3/TRBV12-4	TGTGCCAGCAGACTAGCGGGATCCACAGATACGCAGTATTTT	CASRLAGSTDTQYF
TRBJ2-7	NA	few	TRBV15	TGTGCCACCAGCAGACACAGGGATGGGGACGAGCAGTACTTC	CATSRHRDGDEQYF
TRBJ1-2	NA	many	TRBV7-9	TGTGCCAGCAGCTTAGTGCTAGATGGCTACACCTTC	CASSLVLDGYTF
TRBJ2-1	TRBD2	many	TRBV7-9	TGTGCCAGCAGCTTACCGGGGCCTAGCGGTTACAATGAGCAGTTCTTC	CASSLPGPSGYNEQFF